The T cell receptor (beta chain) under discussion was sequenced for a study of T-cell reconstitution after alpha-beta-depleted transplantation in children. General observations from the study: One year after transplant, T-cell counts and diversity came mostly from newly produced T cells. Several hundred rapidly expanded clones from non-depleted graft cells reportedly supplied alpha-beta T cells about two months post-transplant.

Germline assignment: CDR1 SEHNR and CDR2 FQNEAQ (reference sequence). The CDR3 is 16 amino acids. Trimming stripped 4 bases from V and 3 bases from J, with 15 bases between. This clonotype was picked up a small number of times. Its antigen is not known. The TCRbeta library was prepared with unique molecular identifiers. In TCRdb, the PCR reads were re-called with MiXCR into one record per CDR3 protein. The table has roughly 50,000 distinct CDR3 sequences, approximately 43% seen once. Here the sequenced sample was PBMCs, mostly from graft donor cells, taken 360 days after TCRalphabeta/CD19-depleted stem cell transplant. This clonotype originated in a male patient aged 5 to 17 who had a stem cell transplant for acute lymphoblastic leukemia, so the T cells may come from the graft donor. The V gene is TRBV7-9, the J gene TRBJ2-2; maybe TRBD1 (5 bases). This CDR3 reads CASSSLPGRDTGELFF. CDR3 nucleotides: TGTGCCAGCAGCTCCCTCCCAGGGCGCGACACCGGGGAGCTGTTTTTT. Using reference TRBV7-9 and TRBJ2-2 for the parts outside the CDR3, the full variable domain is DTGVSQNPRHKITKRGQNVTFRCDPISEHNRLYWYRQTLGQGPEFLTYFQNEAQLEKSRLLSDRFSAERPKGSFSTLEIQRTEQGDSAMYLCASSSLPGRDTGELFFGEGSRLTVL.